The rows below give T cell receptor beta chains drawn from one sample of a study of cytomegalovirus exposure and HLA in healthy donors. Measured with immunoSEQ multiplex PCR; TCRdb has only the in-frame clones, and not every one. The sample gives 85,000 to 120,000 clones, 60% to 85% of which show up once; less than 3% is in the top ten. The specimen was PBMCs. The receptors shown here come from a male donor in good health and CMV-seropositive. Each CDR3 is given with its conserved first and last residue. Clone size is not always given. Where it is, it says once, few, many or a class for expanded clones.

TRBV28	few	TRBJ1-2	CASTDQMRAGYTF
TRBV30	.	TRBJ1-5	CAWSQGIVQPQHF
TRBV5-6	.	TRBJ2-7	CASSSKGGSYEQYF
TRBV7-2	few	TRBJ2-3	CASSLDRQSAQYF
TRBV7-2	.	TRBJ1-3	CASSLAGLSGNTIYF
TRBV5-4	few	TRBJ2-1	CASSNTRLTRNNEQFF
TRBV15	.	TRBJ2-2	CATSDGLNRELFF
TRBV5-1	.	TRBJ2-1	CASTAGGNHNEQFF
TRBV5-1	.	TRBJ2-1	CASRIRLVGDNEQFF
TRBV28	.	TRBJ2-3	CASTSGGALPDTQYF
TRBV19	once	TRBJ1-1	CASLSRSGLGEAFF
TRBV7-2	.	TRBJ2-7	CASSSSTSGDEQYF
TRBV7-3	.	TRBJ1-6	CASSLSGDSPLHF
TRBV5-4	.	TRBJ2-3	CASSLGSAGGPTDTQYF
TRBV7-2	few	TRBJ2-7	CASSLVWPAGAYEQYF
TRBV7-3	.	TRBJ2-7	CASSAGTSYEQYF
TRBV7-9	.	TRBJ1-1	CASSLGQGLEAFF
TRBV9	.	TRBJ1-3	CASSPDRGSGNTIYF
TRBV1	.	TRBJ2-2	CTSGATPDSSNTGELFF
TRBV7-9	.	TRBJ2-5	CAGGGRQETQYF
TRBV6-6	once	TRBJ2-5	CASSYGNRQGAETQYF
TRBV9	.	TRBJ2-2	CASSVRDRARGTGELFF
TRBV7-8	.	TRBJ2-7	CASSLGGGGYEQYF
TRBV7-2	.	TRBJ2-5	CASSLSEETQYF
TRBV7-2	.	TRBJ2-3	CASSLTAVESDTQYF
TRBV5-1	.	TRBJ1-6	CASRGGSYNSPLHF
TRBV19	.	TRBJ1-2	CASSTTGGNGYTF
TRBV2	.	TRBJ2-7	CASSEADAAGGRLEYF
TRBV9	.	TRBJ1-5	CASSVDPSAGQPQHF
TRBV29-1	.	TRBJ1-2	CSVEELASYGYTF
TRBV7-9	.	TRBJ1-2	CASSSQGARAGYTF
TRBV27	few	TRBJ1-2	CASSFNPGVDYGYTF
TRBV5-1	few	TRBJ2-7	CASSLVAGYEQYF
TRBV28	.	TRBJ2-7	CASSFAGQQFSYEQYF
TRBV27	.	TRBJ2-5	CASSLSKTGTGQETQYF
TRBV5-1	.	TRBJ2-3	CASSLGSGGTDTQYF
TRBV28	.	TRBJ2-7	CASTRQGSYEQYF
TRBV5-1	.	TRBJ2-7	CASSVRSSGDYEQYF
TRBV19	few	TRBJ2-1	CASSKGQGITNEQFF
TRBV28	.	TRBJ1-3	CASIRRGSPAGNTIYF
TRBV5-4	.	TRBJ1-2	CASSALSQRQGGNYGYTF
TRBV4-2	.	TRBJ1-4	CASSQDSSDRGGGKLFF
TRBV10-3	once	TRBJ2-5	CAIASVRPETQYF
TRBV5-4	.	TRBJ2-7	CASSLLDYEQYF
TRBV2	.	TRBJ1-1	CASGFEGGTEAFF
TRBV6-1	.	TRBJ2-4	CASRDRGNIQYF
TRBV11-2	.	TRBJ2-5	CASSLSNGLAGGRETQYF
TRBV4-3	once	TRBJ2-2	CASSQAASNTGELFF
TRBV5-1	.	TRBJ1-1	CASSLAGQGSVNTEAFF